The rows below give T cell receptor beta chains drawn from one sample of a study of blood T cell repertoires in COVID-19. The data were produced by immunoSEQ multiplex PCR, yet TCRdb's version contains in-frame clones alone and is incomplete. The table records about 180,000 clones, approximately 85% of them present only once. Material for sequencing was peripheral blood. The source is a man aged 55 to 70 with acute or convalescent COVID-19. Both conserved end residues are part of each CDR3. Fields, in order: J gene, CDR3 length, clone size, D gene, V gene, CDR3 protein, CDR3 DNA. D genes are given only for firm matches. A row's size may be missing; if present it is once, few, many or a size class.

>TRBJ2-3|13|once|.|TRBV30
CAWTYSITDTQYF
TGTGCCTGGACTTACAGCATCACAGATACGCAGTATTTT
>TRBJ2-2|17|.|TRBD2|TRBV13
CASSFPEGLGLPGELFF
TGTGCCAGCAGCTTCCCCGAGGGACTAGGATTACCCGGGGAGCTGTTTTTT
>TRBJ2-7|12|few|TRBD2|TRBV6-2/TRBV6-3
CASSHLAGEQYF
TGTGCCAGCAGTCACTTAGCGGGCGAGCAGTACTTC
>TRBJ2-3|17|.|TRBD2|TRBV3-1/TRBV3-2
CASSLYRPGLATDTQYF
TGTGCCAGCAGCCTATACAGGCCGGGACTAGCCACAGATACGCAGTATTTT
>TRBJ2-1|15|.|.|TRBV6-5
CASSLESGSYNEQFF
TGTGCCAGCAGTCTGGAGAGCGGCTCCTACAATGAGCAGTTCTTC
>TRBJ2-1|15|.|TRBD2|TRBV6-1
CASSDFGLAGLGQFF
TGTGCCAGCAGTGATTTTGGACTAGCGGGTTTGGGGCAGTTCTTC
>TRBJ1-5|13|.|.|TRBV29-1
CSVVEENNQPQHF
TGCAGCGTTGTGGAGGAGAACAATCAGCCCCAGCATTTT
>TRBJ2-5|14|.|.|TRBV29-1
CSVVVQGRLETQYF
TGCAGCGTTGTAGTACAGGGCAGATTAGAGACCCAGTACTTC
>TRBJ1-5|15|once|TRBD1|TRBV10-3
CAISEWDRDNQPQHF
TGTGCCATCAGTGAGTGGGACAGGGACAATCAGCCCCAGCATTTT
>TRBJ1-2|12|.|.|TRBV10-2
CASSEYRYGYTF
TGCGCCAGCAGTGAGTACCGGTATGGCTACACCTTC
>TRBJ2-3|16|once|.|TRBV4-2
CASSQELRGLTDTQYF
TGTGCCAGCAGCCAAGAGTTGCGGGGACTCACAGATACGCAGTATTTT
>TRBJ2-1|15|.|.|TRBV5-6
CASSFLPGQSNEQFF
TGTGCCAGCAGCTTCCTACCGGGACAATCCAATGAGCAGTTCTTC
>TRBJ2-7|15|.|.|TRBV5-1
CASSPWDFSPYEQYF
TGCGCCAGCAGCCCCTGGGACTTCTCCCCCTACGAGCAGTACTTC
>TRBJ1-6|14|.|.|TRBV19
CASSTDSRGSPLHF
TGTGCCAGTAGTACGGACAGCCGGGGTTCACCCCTCCACTTT
>TRBJ2-2|14|.|.|TRBV29-1
CSVELETNTGELFF
TGCAGCGTTGAATTAGAGACAAACACCGGGGAGCTGTTTTTT
>TRBJ2-7|11|.|.|TRBV4-1
CASSQDQEQYF
TGCGCCAGCAGCCAAGACCAAGAGCAGTACTTC
>TRBJ2-1|13|.|.|TRBV18
CASSPAVYNEQFF
TGTGCCAGCTCACCAGCGGTTTACAATGAGCAGTTCTTC
>TRBJ2-1|17|few|TRBD2|TRBV11-3
CASSPGLAGGPYNEQFF
TGTGCCAGCAGCCCTGGACTAGCGGGAGGACCCTACAATGAGCAGTTCTTC
>TRBJ2-7|13|.|TRBD1|TRBV29-1
CSVEGDRVGEQYF
TGCAGCGTTGAAGGGGACAGGGTGGGAGAGCAGTACTTC
>TRBJ1-4|14|.|TRBD1|TRBV7-2
CASSGQGANEKLFF
TGTGCCAGCAGCGGTCAGGGGGCTAATGAAAAACTGTTTTTT
>TRBJ2-5|13|.|.|TRBV18
CASSRGGVETQYF
TGTGCCAGCTCACGGGGAGGAGTAGAGACCCAGTACTTC
>TRBJ2-2|15|.|.|TRBV6-2/TRBV6-3
CASRYPLDSAGELFF
TGTGCCAGCAGATACCCCCTAGACTCGGCCGGGGAGCTGTTTTTT
>TRBJ2-1|14|.|TRBD1|TRBV9
CASSVEGTAGEQFF
TGTGCCAGCAGCGTAGAAGGGACAGCAGGTGAGCAGTTCTTC
>TRBJ2-5|13|.|TRBD1|TRBV3-1/TRBV3-2
CASSRTGGETQYF
TGTGCCAGCAGTCGGACAGGTGGGGAGACCCAGTACTTC
>TRBJ1-6|15|.|.|TRBV7-2
CASSPPRGGNSPLHF
TGTGCCAGCAGCCCCCCAAGGGGTGGGAATTCACCCCTCCACTTT
>TRBJ2-2|14|.|TRBD2|TRBV5-1
CASSFSGGTGELFF
TGCGCCAGCAGCTTCAGCGGGGGGACCGGGGAGCTGTTTTTT
>TRBJ2-1|15|.|.|TRBV2
CASIGPQGPYNEQFF
TGTGCCAGCATAGGTCCCCAGGGTCCCTACAATGAGCAGTTCTTC
>TRBJ2-2|17|.|.|TRBV6-2/TRBV6-3
CASSYSRSGVNTGELFF
TGTGCCAGCAGTTACTCGAGATCAGGGGTTAACACCGGGGAGCTGTTTTTT
>TRBJ2-3|17|.|TRBD2|TRBV3-1/TRBV3-2
CASSQDFTSGRRDTQYF
TGTGCCAGCAGCCAAGATTTCACTAGCGGGAGGAGGGATACGCAGTATTTT
>TRBJ1-5|16|.|TRBD1|TRBV2
CASSLVRQGINQPQHF
TGTGCCAGCAGTCTGGTCCGACAGGGGATAAATCAGCCCCAGCATTTT
>TRBJ2-2|15|.|.|TRBV24-1
CATSDWQGSTGELFF
TGTGCCACCAGTGATTGGCAGGGTAGCACCGGGGAGCTGTTTTTT
>TRBJ2-3|16|.|.|TRBV28
CASSRQGRSSTDTQYF
TGTGCCAGCAGCCGGCAGGGCCGATCTAGCACAGATACGCAGTATTTT
>TRBJ1-1|14|.|.|TRBV27
CASSLSAGRDEAFF
TGTGCCAGCAGTTTATCGGCGGGACGGGACGAAGCTTTCTTT
>TRBJ1-6|13|.|TRBD1|TRBV12-3/TRBV12-4
CASRTGEGSPLHF
TGTGCCAGCAGGACAGGGGAAGGTTCACCCCTCCACTTT
>TRBJ2-2|15|.|.|TRBV9
CASNVLGGGTGELFF
TGTGCCAGCAACGTGTTGGGAGGGGGCACCGGGGAGCTGTTTTTT
>TRBJ2-5|11|.|.|TRBV5-1
CASSQQETQYF
TGCGCCAGCAGCCAACAAGAGACCCAGTACTTC
>TRBJ1-1|14|.|.|TRBV4-2
CASSQDLGPWRAFF
TGTGCCAGCAGCCAAGATCTAGGTCCCTGGAGGGCTTTCTTT
>TRBJ1-5|15|once|TRBD1|TRBV4-1
CASSQADREDQPQHF
TGCGCCAGCAGCCAAGCGGACAGGGAGGATCAGCCCCAGCATTTT
>TRBJ2-5|16|.|TRBD1|TRBV7-2
CASSRTGTGGEETQYF
TGTGCCAGCAGCCGTACCGGGACAGGTGGGGAAGAGACCCAGTACTTC
>TRBJ2-1|18|.|TRBD2|TRBV9
CASSPLAGTRNSYNEQFF
TGTGCCAGCAGCCCTCTAGCCGGGACTAGAAACTCCTACAATGAGCAGTTCTTC
>TRBJ2-3|14|.|TRBD2|TRBV7-8
CASSPAGGGYTQYF
TGTGCCAGCAGCCCAGCGGGAGGAGGATATACGCAGTATTTT
>TRBJ2-1|16|.|.|TRBV28
CASSKGGGLSYNEQFF
TGTGCCAGCAGTAAAGGGGGGGGGTTATCCTACAATGAGCAGTTCTTC
>TRBJ2-1|15|few|TRBD2|TRBV5-1
CASDIGTSGYNEQFF
TGCGCCAGCGACATCGGGACTAGCGGGTACAATGAGCAGTTCTTC
>TRBJ2-1|17|.|TRBD2|TRBV4-2
CASSQASGSGSYNEQFF
TGTGCCAGCAGCCAAGCTAGCGGGAGCGGTTCCTACAATGAGCAGTTCTTC
>TRBJ2-3|16|.|TRBD2|TRBV24-1
CATSDPLAGGPDTQYF
TGTGCCACCAGTGATCCGCTAGCGGGAGGGCCAGATACGCAGTATTTT
>TRBJ2-6|14|.|.|TRBV3-1/TRBV3-2
CASSPGVGANVLTF
TGTGCCAGCAGCCCGGGGGTAGGGGCCAACGTCCTGACTTTC
>TRBJ2-7|14|.|TRBD1|TRBV27
CASSLSWTGIEQYF
TGTGCCAGCAGTTTATCCTGGACAGGTATCGAGCAGTACTTC
>TRBJ2-5|15|.|.|TRBV6-1
CASSDLAVGQETQYF
TGTGCCAGCAGTGATTTGGCAGTCGGGCAAGAGACCCAGTACTTC
>TRBJ2-1|13|.|.|TRBV28
CASSGAQGGEQFF
TGTGCCAGCAGCGGAGCACAGGGCGGAGAGCAGTTCTTC